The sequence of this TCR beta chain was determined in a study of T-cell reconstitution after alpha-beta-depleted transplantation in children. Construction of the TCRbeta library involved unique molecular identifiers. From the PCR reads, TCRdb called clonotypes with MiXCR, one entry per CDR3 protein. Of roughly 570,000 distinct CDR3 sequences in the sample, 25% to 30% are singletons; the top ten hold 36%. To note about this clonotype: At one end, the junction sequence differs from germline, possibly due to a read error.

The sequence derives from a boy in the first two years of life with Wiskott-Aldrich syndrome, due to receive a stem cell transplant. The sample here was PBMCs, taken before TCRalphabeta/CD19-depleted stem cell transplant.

The CDR3 DNA follows: TGTTCCAGCAGCCAAGTTAGCGGGACGGGCACCGGGGAGCTGTTTTTT. The encoded protein is CSSSQVSGTGTGELFF. The chain is built from TRBV4-2 and TRBJ2-2, with 8 positions matching TRBD2. The CDR3 consists of 16 residues. Germline CDR1 reads LGHNA; CDR2 reads YNFKEQ.